This entry features one TCR beta chain sequence. Its recognized antigen is unknown. No much larger clone exists at a distance of one base, and base qualities are not known. Trimming removed 1 base from V and 3 bases from J, leaving 6 bases between the germline ends. Based on the germline V gene, the CDR1 and CDR2 sequences are SGHDN and FVKESK. The CDR3 measures 13 amino acids from cysteine to phenylalanine. The kept DNA is CDR3 alone, 39 bases in frame from the first base. The data originate from a study of blood T cell repertoires in COVID-19 (dated by TCRdb to 2018 to 2020). Regarding the study in general: The collaborator samples originated in the United States, Italy and Spain and spanned the acute and convalescent phases of COVID-19. Sample metadata almost always included a de-identified subject ID, COVID-19 status, age in years and sex. The samples were drawn from two sources: the first 160 participants of the ongoing ImmuneRACE study, and 1,254 subjects contributed by 6 global collaborators. The prospective study material was composed of cDNA or gDNA derived from T cells, B-cell-depleted T cells, or PBMCs. The repertoires were released in a freely available public database intended as a resource for research on the immune response to SARS-CoV-2. HLA class I and class II types, where available, came from metadata supplied by the sample provider rather than from assay-based typing. Subjects who had been exposed to COVID-19, were actively infected with it, or had recovered from it provided the deeply sampled blood TCRbeta repertoires that made up the dataset. Here is what the overall study found, with its caveats: The amount of clinical and demographic metadata varied by source and participant and was provided uncurated.

Another Seattle source contributed samples from volunteer blood donors who had recovered from COVID-19. Whole blood was collected in K2EDTA tubes by collaborating institutions according to the institutions' own protocols. For TCRbeta analysis, collaborator samples were shipped as frozen whole blood, as isolated PBMCs, or as DNA extracted from either sample type. TCRbeta CDR3 regions were amplified from genomic DNA by means of the immunoSEQ Assay, a bias-controlled multiplex PCR. The source study handled its data this way. The number of nucleated cells in each sample was estimated by amplification of reference gene primers within the assay. To quantify the absolute abundance of each unique TCRbeta CDR3 rearrangement, sequence reads were collapsed and filtered. For each sample, productive Simpson clonality was calculated as the square root of Simpson's diversity index across productive rearrangements. TCRdb mirrors the immuneACCESS table, restricted to in-frame sequences. Some clones are absent from its copies; in checked studies, under half trace to an unresolved V gene, and the reason for the others is unknown. The DNA was the basis for D and trimming; V, J and clone size are from that table. Present in this sample are 200,000 to 300,000 clones, about 88% of which were seen just once. About 4.1% of the sample rests with the top ten.

The receptor chain draws on TRBV14 and TRBJ1-1; the D gene identity is not certain. This receptor was taken from a man in his sixties who had recovered from COVID-19. Sequenced: peripheral blood. Read as DNA, the sequence is TGTGCCAGCAGCCAAGTTTTATACACTGAAGCTTTCTTT. Its translation is CASSQVLYTEAFF.